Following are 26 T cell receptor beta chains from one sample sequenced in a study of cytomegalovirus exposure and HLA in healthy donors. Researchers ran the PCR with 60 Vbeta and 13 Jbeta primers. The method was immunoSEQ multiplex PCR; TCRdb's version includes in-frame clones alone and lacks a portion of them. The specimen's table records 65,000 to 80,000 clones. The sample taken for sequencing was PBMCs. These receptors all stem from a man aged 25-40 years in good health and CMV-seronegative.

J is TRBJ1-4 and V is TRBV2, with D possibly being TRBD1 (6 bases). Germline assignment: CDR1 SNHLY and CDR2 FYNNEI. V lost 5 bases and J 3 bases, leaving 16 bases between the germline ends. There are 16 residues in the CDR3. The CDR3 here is CASSTPQGSANEKLFF. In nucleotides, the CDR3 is TGTGCCAGCAGTACTCCTCAGGGGTCGGCTAATGAAAAACTGTTTTTT.

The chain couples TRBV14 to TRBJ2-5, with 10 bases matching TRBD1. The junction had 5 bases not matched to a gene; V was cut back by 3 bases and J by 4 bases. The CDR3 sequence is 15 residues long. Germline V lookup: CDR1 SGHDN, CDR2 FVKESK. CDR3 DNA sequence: TGTGCCAGCAGCCACTGGACAGGGGGAAGAGAGACCCAGTACTTC. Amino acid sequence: CASSHWTGGRETQYF.

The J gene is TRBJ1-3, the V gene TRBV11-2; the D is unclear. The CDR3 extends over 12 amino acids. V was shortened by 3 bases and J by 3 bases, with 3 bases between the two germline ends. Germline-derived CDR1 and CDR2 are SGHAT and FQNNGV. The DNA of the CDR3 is TGTGCCAGCAGCTTTAATGGAAACACCATATATTTT. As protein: CASSFNGNTIYF.

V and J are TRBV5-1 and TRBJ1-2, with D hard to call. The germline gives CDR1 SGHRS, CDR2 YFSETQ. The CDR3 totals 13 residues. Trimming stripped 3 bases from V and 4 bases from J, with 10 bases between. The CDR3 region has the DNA TGCGCCAGCAGCTCGACTCCTACCTATGGCTACACCTTC. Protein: CASSSTPTYGYTF.

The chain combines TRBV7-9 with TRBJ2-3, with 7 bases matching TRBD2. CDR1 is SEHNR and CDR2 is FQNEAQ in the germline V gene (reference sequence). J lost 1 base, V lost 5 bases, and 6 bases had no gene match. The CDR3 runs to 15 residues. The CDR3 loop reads CASSPRDYRTDTQYF. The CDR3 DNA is TGTGCCAGCAGCCCTCGGGACTACCGCACAGATACGCAGTATTTT.

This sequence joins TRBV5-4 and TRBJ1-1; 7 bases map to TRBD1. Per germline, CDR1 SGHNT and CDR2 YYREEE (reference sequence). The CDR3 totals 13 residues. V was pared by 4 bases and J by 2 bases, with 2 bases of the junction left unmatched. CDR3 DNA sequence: TGTGCCAGCAGCCGGGACAGTAACACTGAAGCTTTCTTT. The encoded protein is CASSRDSNTEAFF. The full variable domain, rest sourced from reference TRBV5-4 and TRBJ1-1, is ETGVTQSPTHLIKTRGQQVTLRCSSQSGHNTVSWYQQALGQGPQFIFQYYREEENGRGNFPPRFSGLQFPNYSSELNVNALELDDSALYLCASSRDSNTEAFFGQGTRLTVV.

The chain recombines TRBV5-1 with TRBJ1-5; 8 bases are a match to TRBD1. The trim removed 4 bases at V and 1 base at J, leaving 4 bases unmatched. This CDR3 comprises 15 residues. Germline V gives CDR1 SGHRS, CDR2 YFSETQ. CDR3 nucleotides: TGCGCCAGCAGCCCCGGACAGGGCAGCAATCAGCCCCAGCATTTT. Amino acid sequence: CASSPGQGSNQPQHF.

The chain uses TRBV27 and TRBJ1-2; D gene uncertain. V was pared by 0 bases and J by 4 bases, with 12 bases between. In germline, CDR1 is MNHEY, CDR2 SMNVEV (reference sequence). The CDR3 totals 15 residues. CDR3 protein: CASSLSGRRTYGYTF. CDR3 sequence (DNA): TGTGCCAGCAGTTTATCGGGCAGGAGGACCTATGGCTACACCTTC.

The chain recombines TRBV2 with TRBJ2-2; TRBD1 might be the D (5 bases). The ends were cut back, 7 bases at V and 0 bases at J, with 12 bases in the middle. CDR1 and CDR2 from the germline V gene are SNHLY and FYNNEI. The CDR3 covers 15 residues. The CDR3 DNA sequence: TGTGCCAGCACCGCCGAAGGGGCGAACACCGGGGAGCTGTTTTTT. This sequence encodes CASTAEGANTGELFF.

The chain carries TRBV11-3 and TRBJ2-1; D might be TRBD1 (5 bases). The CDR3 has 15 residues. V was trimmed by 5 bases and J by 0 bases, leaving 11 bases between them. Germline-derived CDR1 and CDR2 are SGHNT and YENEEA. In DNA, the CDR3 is TGTGCCAGCAGCCTCCAGGGAAGCTCCTACAATGAGCAGTTCTTC. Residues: CASSLQGSSYNEQFF.

CDR3 DNA: TGTGCCAGCAGCGCAGGACAGGGGTCAAACACCGGGGAGCTGTTTTTT. It codes for CASSAGQGSNTGELFF. The chain links TRBV9 to TRBJ2-2; 9 bases map to TRBD1. The CDR3 has 16 residues. With V trimmed by 3 bases and J by 2 bases, 5 bases remained unmatched. Per germline, CDR1 SGDLS and CDR2 YYNGEE.

CDR3 in amino acids: CASSEGQGANEQFF. CDR3 nucleotide sequence: TGTGCCAGCAGTGAGGGACAGGGGGCGAATGAGCAGTTCTTC. The chain recombines TRBV6-4 with TRBJ2-1; 12 nucleotides agree with TRBD1. Trimming at V came to 3 bases and at J to 7 bases, leaving 1 base not matched to a gene. Germline CDR1 is MRHNA and CDR2 is SNTAGT. The CDR3 spans 14 residues.

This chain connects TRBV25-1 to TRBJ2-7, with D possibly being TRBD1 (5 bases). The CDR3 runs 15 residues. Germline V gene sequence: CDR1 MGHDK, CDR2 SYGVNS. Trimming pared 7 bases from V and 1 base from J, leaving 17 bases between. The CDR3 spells CASISASAGSYEQYF. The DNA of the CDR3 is TGTGCCAGCATTTCTGCGTCCGCAGGGTCCTACGAGCAGTACTTC.

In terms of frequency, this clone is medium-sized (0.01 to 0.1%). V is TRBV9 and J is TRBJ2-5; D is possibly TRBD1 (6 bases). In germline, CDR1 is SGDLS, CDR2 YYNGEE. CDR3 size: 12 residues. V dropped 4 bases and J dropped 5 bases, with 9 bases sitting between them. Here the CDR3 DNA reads TGTGCCAGCAGCCCTCAGGGGGAGACCCAGTACTTC. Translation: CASSPQGETQYF.

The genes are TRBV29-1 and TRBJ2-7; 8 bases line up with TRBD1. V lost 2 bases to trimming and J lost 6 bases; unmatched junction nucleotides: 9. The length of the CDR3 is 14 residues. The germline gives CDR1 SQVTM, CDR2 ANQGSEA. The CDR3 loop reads CSVETRTGSTEQYF. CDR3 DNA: TGCAGCGTTGAAACGAGGACAGGGTCAACCGAGCAGTACTTC.

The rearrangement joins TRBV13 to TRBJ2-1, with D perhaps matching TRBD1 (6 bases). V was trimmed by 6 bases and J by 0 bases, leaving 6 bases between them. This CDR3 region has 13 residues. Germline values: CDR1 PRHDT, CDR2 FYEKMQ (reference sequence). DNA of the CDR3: TGTGCCAGCAGGGACAGCTCCTACAATGAGCAGTTCTTC. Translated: CASRDSSYNEQFF. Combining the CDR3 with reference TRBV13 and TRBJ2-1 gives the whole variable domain AAGVIQSPRHLIKEKRETATLKCYPIPRHDTVYWYQQGPGQDPQFLISFYEKMQSDKGSIPDRFSAQQFSDYHSELNMSSLELGDSALYFCASRDSSYNEQFFGPGTRLTVL.

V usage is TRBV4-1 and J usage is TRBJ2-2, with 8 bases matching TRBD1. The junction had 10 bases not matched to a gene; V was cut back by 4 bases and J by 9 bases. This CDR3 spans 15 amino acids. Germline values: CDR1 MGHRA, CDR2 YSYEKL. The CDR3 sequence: CASSRPGQANRELFF. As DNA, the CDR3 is TGCGCCAGCAGCCGCCCGGGACAGGCAAACCGGGAGCTGTTTTTT.

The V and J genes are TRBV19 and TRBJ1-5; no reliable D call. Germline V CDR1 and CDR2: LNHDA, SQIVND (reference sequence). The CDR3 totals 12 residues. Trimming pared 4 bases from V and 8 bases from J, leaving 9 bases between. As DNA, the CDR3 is TGTGCCAGTAGTAGGACTTACGAGCCCCAGCATTTT. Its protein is CASSRTYEPQHF. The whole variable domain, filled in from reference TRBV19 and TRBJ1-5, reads DGGITQSPKYLFRKEGQNVTLSCEQNLNHDAMYWYRQDPGQGLRLIYYSQIVNDFQKGDIAEGYSVSREKKESFPLTVTSAQKNPTAFYLCASSRTYEPQHFGDGTRLSIL.

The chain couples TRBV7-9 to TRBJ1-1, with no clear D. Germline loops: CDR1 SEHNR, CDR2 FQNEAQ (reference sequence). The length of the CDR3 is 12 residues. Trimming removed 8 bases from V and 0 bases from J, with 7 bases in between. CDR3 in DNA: TGTGCCAGCGGCTACTTGAACACTGAAGCTTTCTTT. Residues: CASGYLNTEAFF.

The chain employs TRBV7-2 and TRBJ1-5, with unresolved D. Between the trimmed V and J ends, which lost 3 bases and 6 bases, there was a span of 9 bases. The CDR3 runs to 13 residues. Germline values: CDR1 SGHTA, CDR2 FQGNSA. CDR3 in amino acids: CASSFGESQPQHF. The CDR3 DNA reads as TGTGCCAGCAGCTTTGGGGAGAGTCAGCCCCAGCATTTT.

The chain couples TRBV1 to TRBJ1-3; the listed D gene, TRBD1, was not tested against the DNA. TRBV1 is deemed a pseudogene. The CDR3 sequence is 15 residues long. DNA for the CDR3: TGCACCAGCAGCCAAAAACAGGACTCTGGAAACACCATATATTTT. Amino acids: CTSSQKQDSGNTIYF.

The CDR3 sequence: CASSQEHGSAYEQYF. Here the CDR3 DNA reads TGCGCCAGCAGCCAAGAACATGGAAGCGCCTACGAGCAGTACTTC. The chain links TRBV4-3 to TRBJ2-5; D not certain. Near its end, the DNA agrees better with TRBJ2-7, so the J call may be wrong. Germline-derived CDR1 and CDR2 are LGHNA and YSLEER. CDR3 length: 15 residues.

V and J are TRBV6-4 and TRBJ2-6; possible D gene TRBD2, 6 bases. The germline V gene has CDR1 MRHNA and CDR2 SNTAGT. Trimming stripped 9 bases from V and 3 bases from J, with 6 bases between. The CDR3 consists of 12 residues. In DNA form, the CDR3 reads TGTGCCAGTAGCGGTGGGGCCAACGTCCTGACTTTC. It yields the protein CASSGGANVLTF.

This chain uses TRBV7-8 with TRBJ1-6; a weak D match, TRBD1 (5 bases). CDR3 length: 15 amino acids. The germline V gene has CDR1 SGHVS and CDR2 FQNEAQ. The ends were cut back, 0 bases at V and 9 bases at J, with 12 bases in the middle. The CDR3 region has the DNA TGTGCCAGCAGCTTAGCGCGGGGCAGATTTTCACCCCTCCACTTT. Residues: CASSLARGRFSPLHF.

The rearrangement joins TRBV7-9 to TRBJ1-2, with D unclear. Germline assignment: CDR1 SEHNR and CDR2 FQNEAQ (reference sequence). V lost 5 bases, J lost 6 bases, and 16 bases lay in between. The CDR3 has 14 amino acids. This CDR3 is CASSPFRRADGYTF. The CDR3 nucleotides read TGTGCCAGCAGCCCCTTTCGGAGGGCGGATGGCTACACCTTC.

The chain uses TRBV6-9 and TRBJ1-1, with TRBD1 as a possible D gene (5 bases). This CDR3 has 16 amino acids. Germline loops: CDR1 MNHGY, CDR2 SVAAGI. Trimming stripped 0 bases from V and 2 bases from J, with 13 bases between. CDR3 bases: TGTGCCAGCAGTTATTCGGGGGGTGGGTTTAACACTGAAGCTTTCTTT. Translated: CASSYSGGGFNTEAFF.